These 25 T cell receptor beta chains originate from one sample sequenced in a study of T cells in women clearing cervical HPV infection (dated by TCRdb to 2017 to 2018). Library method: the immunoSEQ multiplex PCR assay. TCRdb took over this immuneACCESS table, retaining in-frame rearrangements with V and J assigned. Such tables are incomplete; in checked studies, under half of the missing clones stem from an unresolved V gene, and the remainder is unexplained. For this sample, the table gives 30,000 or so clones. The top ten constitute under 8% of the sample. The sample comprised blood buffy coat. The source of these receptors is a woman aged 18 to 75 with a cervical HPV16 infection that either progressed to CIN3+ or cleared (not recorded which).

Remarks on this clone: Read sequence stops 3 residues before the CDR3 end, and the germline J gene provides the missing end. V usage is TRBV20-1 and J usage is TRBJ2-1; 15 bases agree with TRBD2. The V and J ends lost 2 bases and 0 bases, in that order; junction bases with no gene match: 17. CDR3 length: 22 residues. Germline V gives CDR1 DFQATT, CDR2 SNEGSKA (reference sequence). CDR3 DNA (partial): TGCAGTGCTAGACAACTTAATTCTCCGGGACTAGCGGGGGGTCACTCCTACAATGAG. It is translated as CSARQLNSPGLAGGHSYNE. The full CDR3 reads CSARQLNSPGLAGGHSYNEQFF.

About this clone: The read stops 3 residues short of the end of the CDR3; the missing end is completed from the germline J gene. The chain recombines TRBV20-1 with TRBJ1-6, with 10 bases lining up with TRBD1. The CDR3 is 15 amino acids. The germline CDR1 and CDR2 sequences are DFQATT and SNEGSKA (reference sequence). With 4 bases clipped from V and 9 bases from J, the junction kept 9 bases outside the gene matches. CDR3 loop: CSANPTGGASSPLHF. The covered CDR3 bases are TGCAGTGCTAACCCGACAGGGGGCGCGAGTTCACCC.

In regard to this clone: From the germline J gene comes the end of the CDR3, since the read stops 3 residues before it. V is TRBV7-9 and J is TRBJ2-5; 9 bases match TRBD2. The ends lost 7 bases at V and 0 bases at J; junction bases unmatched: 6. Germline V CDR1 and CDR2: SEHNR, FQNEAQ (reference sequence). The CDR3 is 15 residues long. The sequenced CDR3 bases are TGTGCCAGCAACCACAAGCGGGGGGACCAAGAGACC. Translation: CASNHKRGDQET. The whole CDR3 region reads CASNHKRGDQETQYF.

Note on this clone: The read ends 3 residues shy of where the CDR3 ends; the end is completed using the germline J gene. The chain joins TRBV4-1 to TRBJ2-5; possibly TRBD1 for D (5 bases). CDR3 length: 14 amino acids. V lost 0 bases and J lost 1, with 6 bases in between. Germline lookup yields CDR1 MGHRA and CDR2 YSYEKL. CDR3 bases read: TGCGCCAGCAGCCAAGAAGGGGCCCAAGAGACC. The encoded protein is CASSQEGAQET. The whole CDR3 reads CASSQEGAQETQYF.

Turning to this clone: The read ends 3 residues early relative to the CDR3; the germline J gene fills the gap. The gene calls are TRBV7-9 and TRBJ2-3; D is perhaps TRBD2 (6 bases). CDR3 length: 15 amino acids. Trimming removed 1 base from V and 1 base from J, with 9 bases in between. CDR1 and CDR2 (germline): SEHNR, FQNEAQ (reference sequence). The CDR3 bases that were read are TGTGCCAGCAGCTTAGAAGGCGGGGGCACAGATACG. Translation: CASSLEGGGTDT. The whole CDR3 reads CASSLEGGGTDTQYF.

CDR3 DNA, as far as it was read: TGTGCCAGCCAGTCTAGCGGGGGGGCCAATGAG. Translation gives CASQSSGGANE. The full CDR3 protein is CASQSSGGANEQFF. The rearrangement joins TRBV11-3 to TRBJ2-1; 12 nucleotides line up with TRBD2. The read finishes 3 residues shy of the CDR3 end, and the germline J gene is used to complete it. The CDR3 runs 14 residues. V was pared by 8 bases and J by 6 bases, with 5 bases of the junction left unmatched. Germline values: CDR1 SGHNT, CDR2 YENEEA.

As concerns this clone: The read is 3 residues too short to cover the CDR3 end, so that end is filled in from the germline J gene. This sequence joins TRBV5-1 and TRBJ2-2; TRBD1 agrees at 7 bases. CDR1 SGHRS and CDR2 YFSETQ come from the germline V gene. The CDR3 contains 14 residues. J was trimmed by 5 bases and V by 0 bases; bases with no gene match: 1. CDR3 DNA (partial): TGCGCCAGCAGCTTGGGCAGGGGGACCGGGGAG. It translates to CASSLGRGTGE. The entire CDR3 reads CASSLGRGTGELFF.

The CDR3 sequence: CASSSGRGQPQHF. The CDR3 DNA, read in part, is TGTGCCAGCAGCTCCGGGAGGGGACAGCCC. The chain employs TRBV7-2 and TRBJ1-5; a possible D gene is TRBD1 (5 bases). The sequence runs out 3 residues before the end of the CDR3; the remainder is reconstructed from the germline J gene. V lost 4 bases to trimming and J lost 7 bases, with 11 bases between them. The CDR3 runs 13 residues. Germline values: CDR1 SGHTA, CDR2 FQGNSA.

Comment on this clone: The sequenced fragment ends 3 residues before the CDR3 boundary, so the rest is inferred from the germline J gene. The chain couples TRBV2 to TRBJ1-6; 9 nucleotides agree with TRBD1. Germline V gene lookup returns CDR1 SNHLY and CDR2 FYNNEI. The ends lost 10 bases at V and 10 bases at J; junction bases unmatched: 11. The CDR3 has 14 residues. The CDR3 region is CAIGQGSGGSPLHF. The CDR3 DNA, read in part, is TGTGCCATTGGACAGGGGTCGGGAGGATCACCC.

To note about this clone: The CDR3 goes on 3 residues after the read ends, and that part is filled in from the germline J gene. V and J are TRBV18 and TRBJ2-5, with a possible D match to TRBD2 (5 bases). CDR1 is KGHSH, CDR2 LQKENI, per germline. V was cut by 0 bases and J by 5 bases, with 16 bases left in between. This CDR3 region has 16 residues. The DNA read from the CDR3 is TGTGCCAGCTCACCACCGTCGGCTAGCTATCTGGAGACC. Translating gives CASSPPSASYLET. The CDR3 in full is CASSPPSASYLETQYF.

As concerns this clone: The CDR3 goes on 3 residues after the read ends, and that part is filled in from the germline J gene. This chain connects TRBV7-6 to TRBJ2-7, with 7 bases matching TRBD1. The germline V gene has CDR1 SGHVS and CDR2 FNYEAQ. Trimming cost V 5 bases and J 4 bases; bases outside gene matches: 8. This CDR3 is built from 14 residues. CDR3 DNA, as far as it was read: TGTGCCAGCAGCCCCAGGACAGGAGAATACGAG. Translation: CASSPRTGEYE. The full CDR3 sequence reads CASSPRTGEYEQYF.

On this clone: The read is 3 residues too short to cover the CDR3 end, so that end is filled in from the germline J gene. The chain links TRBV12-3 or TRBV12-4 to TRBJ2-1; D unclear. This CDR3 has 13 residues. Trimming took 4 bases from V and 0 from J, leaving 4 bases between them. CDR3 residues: CASSSSSYNEQFF. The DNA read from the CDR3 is TGTGCCAGCAGTTCCAGCTCCTACAATGAG.

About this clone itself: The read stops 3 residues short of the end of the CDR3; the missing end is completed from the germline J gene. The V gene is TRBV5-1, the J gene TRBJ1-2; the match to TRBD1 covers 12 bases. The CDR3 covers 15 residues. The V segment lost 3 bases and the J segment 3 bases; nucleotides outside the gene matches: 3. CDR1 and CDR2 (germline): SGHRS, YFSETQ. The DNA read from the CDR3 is TGCGCCAGCAGCTCGGGACAGGGGGCGGACTATGGC. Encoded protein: CASSSGQGADYG. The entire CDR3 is CASSSGQGADYGYTF.

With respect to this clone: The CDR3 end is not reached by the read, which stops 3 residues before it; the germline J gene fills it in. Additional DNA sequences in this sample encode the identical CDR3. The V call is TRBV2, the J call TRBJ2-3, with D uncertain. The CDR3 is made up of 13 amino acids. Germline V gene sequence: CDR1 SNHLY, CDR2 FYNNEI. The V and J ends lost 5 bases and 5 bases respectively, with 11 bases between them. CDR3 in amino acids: CASSRYLEDTQYF. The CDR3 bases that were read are TGTGCCAGCAGTCGGTACCTAGAAGATACG.

The sequenced part of the CDR3 DNA is TGTGCCAGCAGTAACCCCCAGGGGGTTTCAAGATCACCC. This translates into CASSNPQGVSRSP. In full, the CDR3 reads CASSNPQGVSRSPLHF. The chain uses TRBV28 and TRBJ1-6, with 7 bases matching TRBD1. The missing CDR3 end, 3 residues past where the read stops, is filled in from the germline J gene. The CDR3 length is 16 residues. Germline lookup yields CDR1 MDHEN and CDR2 SYDVKM. Germline trimming cut 5 bases from V and 10 bases from J; bases unmatched to any gene: 14.

The CDR3 is CASRLNGGGSYEQYF. The DNA read from the CDR3 is TGTGCCAGCAGATTGAACGGCGGCGGCTCCTACGAG. This chain uses TRBV7-9 with TRBJ2-7; D is unresolved. The read ends 3 residues before the CDR3 terminus; that terminus is restored from the germline J gene. Between the trimmed V and J ends, which lost 6 bases and 0 bases, there was a span of 15 bases. This CDR3 comprises 15 residues. Germline assignment: CDR1 SEHNR and CDR2 FQNEAQ (reference sequence).

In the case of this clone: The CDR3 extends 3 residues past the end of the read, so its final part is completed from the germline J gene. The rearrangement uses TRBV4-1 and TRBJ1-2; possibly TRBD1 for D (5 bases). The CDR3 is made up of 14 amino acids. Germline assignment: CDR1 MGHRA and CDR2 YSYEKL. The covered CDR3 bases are TGCGCCAGCAGCCCAGTGGGAGGGGTTATGGGC. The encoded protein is CASSPVGGVMG. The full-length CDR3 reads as CASSPVGGVMGYTF.

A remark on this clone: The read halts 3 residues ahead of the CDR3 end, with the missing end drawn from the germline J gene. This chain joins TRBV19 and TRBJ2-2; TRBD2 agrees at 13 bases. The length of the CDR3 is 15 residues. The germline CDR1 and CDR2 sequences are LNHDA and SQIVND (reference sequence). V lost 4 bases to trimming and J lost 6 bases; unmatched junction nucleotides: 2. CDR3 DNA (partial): TGTGCCAGTAGTACAGGACTAGCGGGGGCCGGGGAG. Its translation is CASSTGLAGAGE. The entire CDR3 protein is CASSTGLAGAGELFF.

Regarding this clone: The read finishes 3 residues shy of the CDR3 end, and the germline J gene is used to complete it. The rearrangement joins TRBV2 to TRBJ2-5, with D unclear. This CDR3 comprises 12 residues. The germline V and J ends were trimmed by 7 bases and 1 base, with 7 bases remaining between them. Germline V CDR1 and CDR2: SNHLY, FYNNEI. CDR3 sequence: CASKGSQETQYF. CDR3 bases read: TGTGCCAGCAAGGGTAGCCAAGAGACC.

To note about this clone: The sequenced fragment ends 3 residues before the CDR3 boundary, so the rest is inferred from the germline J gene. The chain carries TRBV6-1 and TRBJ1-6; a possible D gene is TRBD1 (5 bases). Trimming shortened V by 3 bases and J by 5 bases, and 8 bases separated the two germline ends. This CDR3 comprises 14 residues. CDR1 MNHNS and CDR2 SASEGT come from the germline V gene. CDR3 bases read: TGTGCCAGCAGTGATCCCAGGGATAATTCACCC. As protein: CASSDPRDNSP. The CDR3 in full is CASSDPRDNSPLHF.

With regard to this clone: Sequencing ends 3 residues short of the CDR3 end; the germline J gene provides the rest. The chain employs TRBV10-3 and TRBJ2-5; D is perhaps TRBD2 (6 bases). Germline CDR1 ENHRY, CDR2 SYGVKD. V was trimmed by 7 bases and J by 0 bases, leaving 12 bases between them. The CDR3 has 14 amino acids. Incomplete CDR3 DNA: TGTGCCATCACTCCGGGACTCCACCAAGAGACC. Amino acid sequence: CAITPGLHQET. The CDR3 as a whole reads CAITPGLHQETQYF.

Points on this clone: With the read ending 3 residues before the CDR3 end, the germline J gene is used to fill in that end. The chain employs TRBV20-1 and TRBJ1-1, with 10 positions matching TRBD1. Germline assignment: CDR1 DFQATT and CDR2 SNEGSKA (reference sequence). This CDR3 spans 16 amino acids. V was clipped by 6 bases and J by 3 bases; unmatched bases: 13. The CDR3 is CSANDGQGGAYTEAFF. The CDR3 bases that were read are TGCAGTGCCAATGACGGACAGGGGGGGGCCTACACTGAA.

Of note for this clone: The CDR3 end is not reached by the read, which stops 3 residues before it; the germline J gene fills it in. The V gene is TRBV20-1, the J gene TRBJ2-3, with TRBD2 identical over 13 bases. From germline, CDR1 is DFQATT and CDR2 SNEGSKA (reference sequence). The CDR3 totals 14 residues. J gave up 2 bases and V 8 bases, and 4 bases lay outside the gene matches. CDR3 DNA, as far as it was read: TGCAGTCCGACTAGCGGGGGGCACACAGATACG. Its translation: CSPTSGGHTDT. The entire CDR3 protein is CSPTSGGHTDTQYF.

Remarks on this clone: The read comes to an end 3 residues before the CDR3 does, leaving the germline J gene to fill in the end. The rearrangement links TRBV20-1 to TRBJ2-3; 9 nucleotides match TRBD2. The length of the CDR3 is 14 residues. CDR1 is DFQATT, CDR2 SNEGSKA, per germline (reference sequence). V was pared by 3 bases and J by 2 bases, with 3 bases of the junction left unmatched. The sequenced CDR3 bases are TGCAGTGCTAGTGTGGGACTAGCCACAGATACG. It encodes CSASVGLATDT. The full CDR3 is CSASVGLATDTQYF.

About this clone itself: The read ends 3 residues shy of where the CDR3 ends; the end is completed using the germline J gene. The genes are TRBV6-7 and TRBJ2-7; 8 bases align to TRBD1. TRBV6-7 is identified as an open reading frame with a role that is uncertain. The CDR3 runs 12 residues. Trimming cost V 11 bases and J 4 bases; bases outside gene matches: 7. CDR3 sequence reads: CAARDRIYEQYF. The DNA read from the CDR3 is TGTGCCGCCCGGGACAGGATTTACGAG.